These 14 T cell receptor beta chains were all obtained from the same sample, sequenced in a study of blood T cell repertoires in COVID-19. The repertoire was sequenced with immunoSEQ multiplex PCR; TCRdb's copy has only in-frame clones and lacks some. Among approximately 110,000 clones, about 85% were seen once, and the ten largest hold 2.1%. The sequenced sample consisted of peripheral blood. These receptor sequences come from a human donor in a cohort sampled during active COVID-19.

The chain links TRBV5-1 to TRBJ2-3, with a weak D call TRBD1 (5 bases). Germline V gene data show CDR1 as SGHRS and CDR2 as YFSETQ. Trimming removed 4 bases at V and 4 bases at J, with 10 bases between. This CDR3 has 13 residues. The CDR3 coding sequence is TGCGCCAGCAGCAACCAGGGTTCAGATACGCAGTATTTT. It translates to CASSNQGSDTQYF.

J is TRBJ2-2 and V is TRBV5-5, with D unclear. Germline V gene sequence: CDR1 SGHKS, CDR2 YYEKEE (reference sequence). The CDR3 loop spans 13 amino acids. V lost 2 bases, J lost 5 bases, and 7 bases lay in between. The CDR3 DNA reads as TGTGCCAGCAGCTTTCTTGTTACCGGGGAGCTGTTTTTT. As protein: CASSFLVTGELFF.

The V gene is TRBV2, the J gene TRBJ2-7, with 12 bases lining up with TRBD1. The CDR3 is made up of 15 amino acids. Germline loops: CDR1 SNHLY, CDR2 FYNNEI. J gave up 5 bases and V 6 bases, and 8 bases lay outside the gene matches. CDR3 in DNA: TGTGCCAGCAGAAGAGGGACAGGGGGCGAAGACGAGCAGTACTTC. It specifies CASRRGTGGEDEQYF. The whole variable domain, remainder taken from reference TRBV2 and TRBJ2-7, is EPEVTQTPSHQVTQMGQEVILRCVPISNHLYFYWYRQILGQKVEFLVSFYNNEISEKSEIFDDQFSVERPDGSNFTLKIRSTKLEDSAMYFCASRRGTGGEDEQYFGPGTRLTVT.

The rearrangement links TRBV24-1 to TRBJ2-1; 10 bases map to TRBD1. J lost 4 bases, V lost 4 bases, and 6 bases had no gene match. The CDR3 is 16 residues long. Germline CDR1 is KGHDR and CDR2 is SFDVKD. The CDR3 nucleotides read TGTGCCACCAGTGAAAGAGGGACAGGGGATTACAATGAGCAGTTCTTC. Its protein product is CATSERGTGDYNEQFF.

V and J are TRBV7-2 and TRBJ2-3; 10 nucleotides align to TRBD2. In germline, CDR1 is SGHTA, CDR2 FQGNSA. J was trimmed by 6 bases and V by 6 bases; bases with no gene match: 3. The CDR3 is 13 residues long. The CDR3 nucleotides are TGTGCCAGCAGTGGGACTAGCGTGGATACGCAGTATTTT. It encodes CASSGTSVDTQYF.

This rearrangement joins TRBV7-2 to TRBJ2-2; 8 bases are shared with TRBD1. J gave up 2 bases and V 2 bases, and 4 bases lay outside the gene matches. Germline lookup yields CDR1 SGHTA and CDR2 FQGNSA. The CDR3 length is 16 residues. This CDR3 is CASSLLGTGNTGELFF. The CDR3 nucleotides read TGTGCCAGCAGCTTACTCGGGACAGGCAACACCGGGGAGCTGTTTTTT.

The chain is built from TRBV9 and TRBJ2-7; 8 bases fit TRBD1. Germline trimming cut 0 bases from V and 3 bases from J; bases unmatched to any gene: 5. The germline V gene encodes CDR1 SGDLS and CDR2 YYNGEE. The CDR3 loop spans 15 amino acids. DNA for the CDR3: TGTGCCAGCAGCGTAGGGGGGACAGGAAACTACGAGCAGTACTTC. Residues: CASSVGGTGNYEQYF.

The table lists this clone with a count of one. This rearrangement joins TRBV6-5 to TRBJ2-1; D is perhaps TRBD1 (5 bases). Germline V CDR1 and CDR2: MNHEY, SVGAGI. The CDR3 contains 14 residues. Trimming removed 6 bases from V and 4 bases from J, with 13 bases in between. CDR3 protein: CASRTQVGYNEQFF. CDR3 sequence (DNA): TGTGCCAGCAGGACACAGGTTGGGTACAATGAGCAGTTCTTC.

The chain recombines TRBV9 with TRBJ1-2; the match to TRBD1 covers 7 bases. CDR3 length: 15 amino acids. CDR1 and CDR2 (germline): SGDLS, YYNGEE. With V trimmed by 4 bases and J by 6 bases, 12 bases remained unmatched. In DNA, the CDR3 is TGTGCCAGCAGCTCCCCCTCAGGGGGACATCATGGCTACACCTTC. This codes for CASSSPSGGHHGYTF.

The chain recombines TRBV5-5 with TRBJ2-1; 9 nucleotides match TRBD2. CDR1 is SGHKS, CDR2 YYEKEE, per germline (reference sequence). The CDR3 extends over 17 amino acids. J gave up 0 bases and V 0 bases, and 4 bases lay outside the gene matches. The CDR3 sequence is CASSLAGGGASYNEQFF. The CDR3 DNA is TGTGCCAGCAGCTTGGCGGGCGGGGGGGCCTCCTACAATGAGCAGTTCTTC.

The chain uses TRBV3-1 (or the pseudogene TRBV3-2) and TRBJ2-2, with TRBD2 matching 8 bases. The CDR3 extends over 15 amino acids. Germline-derived CDR1 and CDR2 are LGHDT and YNNKEL (reference sequence). J gave up 7 bases and V 4 bases, and 8 bases lay outside the gene matches. The CDR3 loop is CASSPGGVGGGELFF. The CDR3 coding sequence is TGTGCCAGCAGCCCGGGAGGGGTAGGTGGCGGGGAGCTGTTTTTT.

The chain uses TRBV7-9 and TRBJ1-4, with D unresolved. The V gene's germline CDR1 is SEHNR and CDR2 FQNEAQ (reference sequence). V was trimmed by 3 bases and J by 7 bases, leaving 3 bases between them. The CDR3 totals 11 residues. CDR3 sequence: CASSLSEKLFF. DNA for the CDR3: TGTGCCAGCAGCTTGAGTGAAAAACTGTTTTTT.

This rearrangement joins TRBV27 to TRBJ2-1; 9 nucleotides align to TRBD2. The CDR3 length is 17 residues. In germline, CDR1 is MNHEY, CDR2 SMNVEV (reference sequence). V gave up 2 bases and J gave up 5 bases; unmatched junction bases: 10. The CDR3 DNA sequence: TGTGCCAGCAGTTTACTAGGGACTAGCCTAAAAAACAATGAGCAGTTCTTC. Protein product: CASSLLGTSLKNNEQFF.

For this clone: The same CDR3 is also encoded by other DNA sequences in this sample. V is TRBV3-1 (or the pseudogene TRBV3-2) and J is TRBJ1-2; D is unclear. The germline V gene encodes CDR1 LGHDT and CDR2 YNNKEL (reference sequence). This CDR3 is built from 14 residues. Trimming took 3 bases from V and 4 from J, leaving 12 bases between them. DNA for the CDR3: TGTGCCAGCAGCCAGGGGAGGACGGTCTATGGCTACACCTTC. Translation: CASSQGRTVYGYTF.